This TCR beta chain was obtained from a study of T cell responses to AZD1222 COVID-19 vaccine. Notes on the study in general: A reported finding is that nearly half of spike-specific TCRs target unmutated variant regions. Once two AZD1222 doses were given, Spike-specific TCR breadth and depth went up.

The assay was immunoSEQ multiplex PCR, and TCRdb's table has in-frame clones only and misses some. Here the sample spans over 70,000 clones, about 92% being singletons. Note on this clone: The antigen remains unidentified.

Second-dose groups at about 4 or about 12 weeks were pooled. Per the germline V gene, CDR1 is SGHTA and CDR2 is FQGNSA. V was cut by 0 bases and J by 6 bases, with 7 bases left in between. The length of the CDR3 is 13 residues. The origin of this receptor is an adult who received the AZD1222 COVID-19 vaccine. This chain uses TRBV7-2 with TRBJ2-3, with a weak D call TRBD2 (6 bases). Sequenced here: peripheral blood, sampled 28 days after the second AZD1222 dose. This CDR3 reads CASSLAGGDTQYF. The DNA of the CDR3 is TGTGCCAGCAGCTTAGCCGGGGGTGATACGCAGTATTTT.